The 8 T cell receptor beta chains presented below share a single source sample, sequenced in a study of spatial heterogeneity in lung cancer (dated 2019 in TCRdb). Results and caveats for the whole study, not just this receptor: The tumor nonsynonymous mutation count correlated with the number of expanded intratumoral alpha and beta TCRs.

According to the study, the label for this sample's time point signals: sample taken at primary tumor resection. Receptor libraries were prepared by 5' RACE. Sequencing used a NextSeq 500. TCRdb trimmed public reads at Q25 via fastp, called clones via MiXCR and kept in-frame beta chains. Each entry is one CDR3 protein sequence, shown with its most common DNA and genes. The sample profile shows 3,000 to 4,000 distinct CDR3 sequences; roughly 30% of them were found once. Jointly, the top ten make up approximately 13% of the sample. Their cognate antigens are unknown. The sequences come from lung tumor tissue, collected at surgery. The receptors shown here come from a male donor with early-stage non-small cell lung cancer.

In its sample, this clonotype ranks as medium-sized. This beta chain is a stray sequence in a library constructed for alpha chains; its clone size is not meaningful. The chain has TRBV2 and TRBJ1-3; a possible D gene is TRBD1 (6 bases). CDR1 is SNHLY, CDR2 FYNNEI, per germline. V was pared by 6 bases and J by 1 base, with 7 bases between. CDR3 size: 13 residues. This CDR3 is CASRGQSGNTIYF. The CDR3, as DNA: TGTGCCAGCAGGGGACAATCTGGAAACACCATATATTTT.

Judged by abundance, this clonotype is medium-sized. Since the library was made to target alpha chains, this beta chain is a stray read and its abundance is not meaningful. This chain uses TRBV5-1 with TRBJ1-1; D gene unclear. With 4 bases removed from V and 4 bases from J, the gap between germline ends came to 14 bases. The CDR3 covers 14 residues. Germline lookup yields CDR1 SGHRS and CDR2 YFSETQ. CDR3 in amino acids: CASSGNLEGTEAFF. Written as DNA, the CDR3 is TGCGCCAGCAGCGGAAACCTTGAGGGCACTGAAGCTTTCTTT.

With regard to this clonotype: In a library made to pick up alpha chains, this beta chain is a stray read with a size that means little. This chain uses TRBV29-1 with TRBJ2-5; D is unresolved. The CDR3 is 12 residues long. V was trimmed by 6 bases and J by 2 bases, leaving 10 bases between them. Germline-derived CDR1 and CDR2 are SQVTM and ANQGSEA. CDR3 DNA sequence: TGCAGCGTAAGAGCAGTGCAAGAGACCCAGTACTTC. This codes for CSVRAVQETQYF.

This clonotype rates as medium-sized (0.01 to 0.1%). A library made for alpha chains picked up this beta chain off target, so its size means little. The V call is TRBV12-3 or TRBV12-4, the J call TRBJ2-3; 9 nucleotides line up with TRBD1. Trimming took 3 bases from V and 5 from J; bases not matched to a gene: 9. The length of the CDR3 is 16 residues. The DNA of the CDR3 is TGTGCCAGCAGTTTCGGGACAGGGTTTATGGTAGATACGCAGTATTTT. Amino acids: CASSFGTGFMVDTQYF.

Regarding this clonotype: Since it is a stray read in a library aimed at alpha chains, this beta chain has a size that is not meaningful. This sequence joins TRBV12-3 or TRBV12-4 and TRBJ1-1; D is unresolved. CDR3 length: 17 residues. Trimming removed 6 bases from V and 7 bases from J, with 27 bases in between. The CDR3 loop is CASSNLRAGSKRSEAFF. The CDR3 DNA reads as TGTGCCAGCAGCAATTTAAGGGCCGGGAGCAAACGGAGTGAAGCTTTCTTT.

Within the sample, this clonotype is large. A library made for alpha chains picked up this beta chain off target, so its size means little. This chain uses TRBV10-3 with TRBJ2-2, with D hard to call. V lost 4 bases and J lost 7, with 10 bases in between. The germline gives CDR1 ENHRY, CDR2 SYGVKD. The CDR3 runs 13 residues. The CDR3 coding sequence is TGTGCCATCAGTGGCAGTAGTGGCGGGGAGCTGTTTTTT. This codes for CAISGSSGGELFF.

This clonotype was counted only a few times. This beta chain is an off-target read within a library intended for alpha chains, so its frequency means little. The rearrangement uses TRBV7-9 and TRBJ2-7; tentatively, D is TRBD2 (6 bases). Trimming removed 5 bases at V and 2 bases at J, with 13 bases between. Germline CDR1 and CDR2: SEHNR and FQNEAQ (reference sequence). This CDR3 is built from 14 residues. The chain's CDR3 is CASSPGLIAYEQYF. CDR3 DNA sequence: TGTGCCAGCAGCCCGGGACTCATAGCCTACGAGCAGTACTTC.

Points on this clonotype: This beta chain is a stray sequence in a library constructed for alpha chains; its clone size is not meaningful. The V gene is TRBV5-8, the J gene TRBJ1-1; D might be TRBD1 (5 bases). From germline, CDR1 is SGHTS and CDR2 YDEGEE. The length of the CDR3 is 14 residues. Trimming shortened V by 4 bases and J by 10 bases, and 20 bases separated the two germline ends. The CDR3 region has the DNA TGTGCCAGCAGCGCTACGGACACGATTGTCGGAGCTTTCTTT. The encoded protein is CASSATDTIVGAFF. Variable domain in full (rest from reference TRBV5-8 and TRBJ1-1): EAGVTQSPTHLIKTRGQQATLRCSPISGHTSVYWYQQALGLGLQFLLWYDEGEERNRGNFPPRFSGRQFPNYSSELNVNALELEDSALYLCASSATDTIVGAFFGQGTRLTVV.